The 31 T cell receptor beta chains below come from one sample, sequenced in a study of blood T cell repertoires in COVID-19. Using immunoSEQ multiplex PCR, the repertoire was profiled, and TCRdb retains in-frame clones only, with some absent. The sample lists 210,000 or so clones, 88% occurring once. The sequencing sample was made of peripheral blood. Every receptor here comes from a woman in her fifties or sixties with acute or convalescent COVID-19.

The rearrangement links TRBV28 to TRBJ1-5; D not resolved. Looked up from germline, CDR1 is MDHEN and CDR2 is SYDVKM. This CDR3 region has 15 residues. Trimming shortened V by 6 bases and J by 0 bases, and 12 bases separated the two germline ends. The CDR3 protein is CASRPLENSNQPQHF. CDR3 sequence (DNA): TGTGCCAGCAGACCACTCGAAAATAGCAATCAGCCCCAGCATTTT.

The rearrangement joins TRBV6-5 to TRBJ2-3; D may be TRBD2 (6 bases). The germline gives CDR1 MNHEY, CDR2 SVGAGI. Trimming took 6 bases from V and 2 from J, leaving 12 bases between them. CDR3 length: 14 residues. CDR3: CASRRLGYTDTQYF. The CDR3 nucleotides are TGTGCCAGCAGGAGACTAGGATACACAGATACGCAGTATTTT.

This clone has just one count. The chain uses TRBV12-5 and TRBJ1-1; 12 bases fit TRBD1. Germline V CDR1 and CDR2: LGHNT, FRNRAP. Trimming removed 8 bases from V and 0 bases from J; junction bases left unmatched: 4. The length of the CDR3 is 15 residues. CDR3 amino acids: CASHGTGGLNTEAFF. The DNA for the CDR3 is TGTGCTAGTCATGGGACAGGGGGCTTGAACACTGAAGCTTTCTTT.

The gene calls are TRBV28 and TRBJ2-7; TRBD1 might be the D (6 bases). The germline gives CDR1 MDHEN, CDR2 SYDVKM. CDR3 size: 15 residues. Trimming pared 4 bases from V and 2 bases from J, leaving 15 bases between. The CDR3 spells CASSSTQGKAYEQYF. CDR3 DNA: TGTGCCAGCAGTTCTACACAGGGAAAGGCCTACGAGCAGTACTTC.

This chain joins TRBV30 and TRBJ2-1; tentative D call: TRBD2 (6 bases). The CDR3 runs to 13 residues. Germline V lookup: CDR1 GTSNPN, CDR2 SVGIG (reference sequence). The V and J ends lost 3 bases and 0 bases respectively, with 6 bases between them. The CDR3 DNA reads TGTGCCTGGAGGGACTACTCCTACAATGAGCAGTTCTTC. Its translation: CAWRDYSYNEQFF.

J is TRBJ1-5 and V is TRBV7-2; D remains unclear. The CDR3 extends over 14 amino acids. V was cut by 1 base and J by 3 bases, with 7 bases left in between. CDR1 is SGHTA, CDR2 FQGNSA, per germline. CDR3 amino acids: CASSLDPSNQPQHF. Here the CDR3 DNA reads TGTGCCAGCAGCTTAGATCCGTCCAATCAGCCCCAGCATTTT.

The chain joins TRBV6-6 to TRBJ1-1; TRBD1 matches 10 bases. The V gene's germline CDR1 is MNHNY and CDR2 SVGAGI (reference sequence). There are 13 residues in the CDR3. The V gene end was trimmed by 7 bases and the J gene end by 5 bases; junction bases not matched to a gene: 4. The CDR3 DNA sequence: TGTGCCAGCATCCGACAGGGGGCGACTGAAGCTTTCTTT. This codes for CASIRQGATEAFF.

This chain joins TRBV30 and TRBJ2-7; 13 bases align to TRBD2. Germline V gene data show CDR1 as GTSNPN and CDR2 as SVGIG (reference sequence). The CDR3 consists of 17 residues. J gave up 5 bases and V 3 bases, and 13 bases lay outside the gene matches. As DNA, the CDR3 is TGTGCCTGGAGCCGTAAGGGTGGACTAGCGGGAGTCAACGAGCAGTACTTC. Protein product: CAWSRKGGLAGVNEQYF.

V gene TRBV11-2 combines with J gene TRBJ1-3; D gene ambiguous. The germline CDR1 and CDR2 sequences are SGHAT and FQNNGV. V dropped 3 bases and J dropped 1 base, with 4 bases sitting between them. The CDR3 totals 13 residues. CDR3 DNA sequence: TGTGCCAGCAGCTTCGAGTCTGGAAACACCATATATTTT. It specifies CASSFESGNTIYF.

V is TRBV5-4 and J is TRBJ2-7; D unresolved. This CDR3 comprises 14 residues. Germline lookup yields CDR1 SGHNT and CDR2 YYREEE (reference sequence). Trimming removed 2 bases at V and 5 bases at J, with 14 bases between. DNA of the CDR3: TGTGCCAGCAGCTTAGTTGGAGTGCCTGACGAGCAGTACTTC. It encodes CASSLVGVPDEQYF.

The chain carries TRBV30 and TRBJ1-2; tentatively, D is TRBD1 (5 bases). The V gene's germline CDR1 is GTSNPN and CDR2 SVGIG (reference sequence). Trimming took 5 bases from V and 4 from J, leaving 11 bases between them. The CDR3 covers 12 residues. The CDR3 here is CAWGKGFYGYTF. The DNA of the CDR3 is TGTGCCTGGGGCAAGGGGTTCTATGGCTACACCTTC.

The chain has TRBV18 and TRBJ1-5; D remains ambiguous. V was cut by 6 bases and J by 4 bases, with 13 bases left in between. The CDR3 covers 14 residues. Germline values: CDR1 KGHSH, CDR2 LQKENI. The CDR3 nucleotides are TGTGCCAGCTCCCCCGCGCCCGGTAATCAGCCCCAGCATTTT. It is translated as CASSPAPGNQPQHF.

The chain is built from TRBV7-6 and TRBJ2-1, with TRBD2 identical over 11 bases. The CDR3 contains 15 residues. Trimming cost V 1 base and J 7 bases; bases outside gene matches: 3. The germline V gene has CDR1 SGHVS and CDR2 FNYEAQ. The CDR3 spells CASSLVSGGGNEQFF. In DNA form, the CDR3 reads TGTGCCAGCAGCTTAGTTAGCGGGGGGGGTAATGAGCAGTTCTTC. Full variable domain (missing parts from reference TRBV7-6 and TRBJ2-1): GAGVSQSPRYKVTKRGQDVALRCDPISGHVSLYWYRQALGQGPEFLTYFNYEAQQDKSGLPNDRFSAERPEGSISTLTIQRTEQRDSAMYRCASSLVSGGGNEQFFGPGTRLTVL.

This sequence joins TRBV2 and TRBJ1-1, with TRBD1 matching 8 bases. The CDR3 has 13 residues. V shed 3 bases, J shed 10 bases, and the junction held 7 bases outside the gene matches. The germline V gene has CDR1 SNHLY and CDR2 FYNNEI. CDR3 amino acids: CASSDNWGTGAFF. CDR3 DNA sequence: TGTGCCAGCAGTGACAACTGGGGGACAGGAGCTTTCTTT.

The chain links TRBV2 to TRBJ2-3; D is possibly TRBD2 (7 bases). The V end lost 3 bases, the J end lost 6 bases, and 13 bases lay between the germline ends. Germline V gene lookup returns CDR1 SNHLY and CDR2 FYNNEI. The length of the CDR3 is 14 residues. The CDR3 protein is CASSDGGARDTQYF. The CDR3 region has the DNA TGTGCCAGCAGTGATGGGGGGGCTCGGGATACGCAGTATTTT.

This clone has only one observation. V usage is TRBV14 and J usage is TRBJ2-7; D is ambiguous. Germline loops: CDR1 SGHDN, CDR2 FVKESK. The length of the CDR3 is 12 residues. V was shortened by 3 bases and J by 2 bases, with 5 bases between the two germline ends. Here the CDR3 DNA reads TGTGCCAGCAGCCAGCGGACCTACGAGCAGTACTTC. Translated, it gives CASSQRTYEQYF.

This clone occurred once. The genes are TRBV28 and TRBJ1-1; D is uncertain. The germline CDR1 and CDR2 sequences are MDHEN and SYDVKM. The CDR3 extends over 13 amino acids. V lost 2 bases to trimming and J lost 10 bases, with 14 bases between them. CDR3 nucleotide sequence: TGTGCCAGCAGTTTAAAAACCCCGGGAGGAGCTTTCTTT. It specifies CASSLKTPGGAFF.

A few counts support this clone. This chain joins TRBV4-1 and TRBJ1-2; D might be TRBD1 (5 bases). This CDR3 contains 15 residues. CDR1 and CDR2 from the germline V gene are MGHRA and YSYEKL. Trimming pared 0 bases from V and 8 bases from J, leaving 16 bases between. The CDR3, as DNA: TGCGCCAGCAGCCAAGATACGGGGGTTTTCATAGGCTACACCTTC. It yields the protein CASSQDTGVFIGYTF.

This clone was observed a handful of times. The CDR3 loop is CASSLQGVGEKLFF. In DNA, the CDR3 is TGTGCCAGCAGTTTACAGGGGGTGGGTGAAAAACTGTTTTTT. The chain has TRBV27 and TRBJ1-4, with TRBD1 identical over 7 bases. Germline assignment: CDR1 MNHEY and CDR2 SMNVEV (reference sequence). The CDR3 runs to 14 residues. J gave up 7 bases and V 2 bases, and 4 bases lay outside the gene matches.

This chain uses TRBV11-2 with TRBJ1-4; TRBD1 aligns across 8 bases. The V gene end was trimmed by 3 bases and the J gene end by 0 bases; junction bases not matched to a gene: 3. This CDR3 spans 16 amino acids. Germline lookup yields CDR1 SGHAT and CDR2 FQNNGV. CDR3 sequence reads: CASSLSGGATNEKLFF. CDR3 in DNA: TGTGCCAGCAGCTTGTCAGGGGGCGCAACTAATGAAAAACTGTTTTTT.

This chain joins TRBV28 and TRBJ2-1; TRBD2 matches at 7 bases. The ends lost 6 bases at V and 7 bases at J; junction bases unmatched: 12. CDR3 length: 15 amino acids. CDR1 and CDR2 (germline): MDHEN, SYDVKM. CDR3 bases: TGTGCCAGCAGAACCCAGGATGGGGGGGGGAATGAGCAGTTCTTC. Translating gives CASRTQDGGGNEQFF.

The chain uses TRBV3-1 (or the pseudogene TRBV3-2) and TRBJ1-2; D is uncertain. V shed 0 bases and J shed 7 bases, with 3 bases lying between them. The CDR3 is made up of 11 amino acids. Germline V lookup: CDR1 LGHDT, CDR2 YNNKEL (reference sequence). CDR3 coding DNA: TGTGCCAGCAGCCAAGACAGTGGCTACACCTTC. Translated, it gives CASSQDSGYTF.

This clone appeared a single time. V gene TRBV4-1 combines with J gene TRBJ2-5; 10 bases match TRBD1. Germline values: CDR1 MGHRA, CDR2 YSYEKL. CDR3 length: 17 amino acids. V gave up 1 base and J gave up 5 bases; unmatched junction bases: 10. CDR3 loop: CASSQAMGQGITETQYF. In DNA form, the CDR3 reads TGCGCCAGCAGCCAAGCGATGGGACAGGGGATTACGGAGACCCAGTACTTC.

A word on this clone: Other nucleotide sequences in the sample specify the same CDR3. The genes are TRBV27 and TRBJ1-5; D unresolved. V was trimmed by 2 bases and J by 1 base, leaving 6 bases between them. This CDR3 has 14 amino acids. Per the germline V gene, CDR1 is MNHEY and CDR2 is SMNVEV (reference sequence). Here the CDR3 DNA reads TGTGCCAGCAGTTTACGAGAAAGCAATCAGCCCCAGCATTTT. Translating gives CASSLRESNQPQHF.

V gene TRBV5-1 combines with J gene TRBJ1-4; a possible D gene is TRBD1 (6 bases). V was clipped by 6 bases and J by 3 bases, with 18 bases between them. The CDR3 contains 16 residues. The V gene's germline CDR1 is SGHRS and CDR2 YFSETQ. The chain's CDR3 is CASTGGRGTANEKLFF. The CDR3 nucleotides are TGCGCCAGCACGGGGGGCAGGGGTACGGCTAATGAAAAACTGTTTTTT. Using reference TRBV5-1 and TRBJ1-4 for the parts outside the CDR3, the full variable domain is KAGVTQTPRYLIKTRGQQVTLSCSPISGHRSVSWYQQTPGQGLQFLFEYFSETQRNKGNFPGRFSGRQFSNSRSEMNVSTLELGDSALYLCASTGGRGTANEKLFFGSGTQLSVL.

This chain uses TRBV3-1 (or the pseudogene TRBV3-2) with TRBJ1-3, with TRBD1 matching over 9 bases. Trimming removed 3 bases from V and 4 bases from J; junction bases left unmatched: 4. There are 15 residues in the CDR3. CDR1 is LGHDT, CDR2 YNNKEL, per germline (reference sequence). The CDR3 loop reads CASSQGTGQGNTIYF. CDR3 nucleotides: TGTGCCAGCAGCCAGGGGACAGGGCAGGGAAACACCATATATTTT.

The rearrangement joins TRBV12-3 or TRBV12-4 to TRBJ1-2, with 8 bases identical to TRBD1. The CDR3 has 13 amino acids. With V trimmed by 5 bases and J by 7 bases, 6 bases remained unmatched. The CDR3 DNA reads as TGTGCCAGCAGTCCTCAGACAGGGGCTGGCTACACCTTC. This codes for CASSPQTGAGYTF.

The V and J genes are TRBV9 and TRBJ2-7, with a tentative D call TRBD2 (6 bases). The CDR3 loop spans 15 amino acids. V gave up 3 bases and J gave up 2 bases, with 15 bases separating them. Germline lookup yields CDR1 SGDLS and CDR2 YYNGEE. The CDR3: CASSANPGLTYEQYF. CDR3 in DNA: TGTGCCAGCAGCGCCAATCCGGGACTGACCTACGAGCAGTACTTC.

The chain joins TRBV7-2 to TRBJ2-7; possibly TRBD2 for D (6 bases). V was pared by 5 bases and J by 3 bases, with 17 bases between. The CDR3 totals 15 residues. Germline-derived CDR1 and CDR2 are SGHTA and FQGNSA. CDR3 residues: CASSPRRETNYEQYF. In nucleotides, the CDR3 is TGTGCCAGCAGCCCAAGACGGGAGACCAACTACGAGCAGTACTTC.

The V and J genes are TRBV27 and TRBJ1-2; TRBD1 is a possible D gene (6 bases). Germline V gene sequence: CDR1 MNHEY, CDR2 SMNVEV (reference sequence). Trimming cost V 3 bases and J 7 bases, with 18 bases left between them. The CDR3 totals 15 residues. The CDR3 DNA is TGTGCCAGCAGTTTCAGACAGGCCCAGGGTAGTGGCTACACCTTC. As protein: CASSFRQAQGSGYTF.

The genes are TRBV19 and TRBJ1-1; 7 bases fit TRBD1. In germline, CDR1 is LNHDA, CDR2 SQIVND (reference sequence). The CDR3 runs to 13 residues. With V trimmed by 3 bases and J by 6 bases, 4 bases remained unmatched. The CDR3 sequence: CASSIQGVAEAFF. For the CDR3, the DNA is TGTGCCAGTAGTATTCAGGGGGTAGCTGAAGCTTTCTTT. Drawing the rest from reference TRBV19 and TRBJ1-1, the complete variable domain is DGGITQSPKYLFRKEGQNVTLSCEQNLNHDAMYWYRQDPGQGLRLIYYSQIVNDFQKGDIAEGYSVSREKKESFPLTVTSAQKNPTAFYLCASSIQGVAEAFFGQGTRLTVV.